The T cell receptor (beta chain) under discussion was sequenced for a study of blood T cells in healthy people across ages. The second PCR ran about 6 to 11 cycles with a sample-barcoded 5' primer and J-beta primers. TCRdb processed the 5' RACE reads anew with MiXCR; each CDR3 protein has one entry. Here the sample spans 1.4 million or so distinct CDR3 sequences, approximately 43% being singletons. This CDR3 has 14 amino acids. The germline gives CDR1 SGHTA, CDR2 FQGNSA. V was cut by 1 base and J by 6 bases, with 11 bases left in between. J is TRBJ2-3 and V is TRBV7-2; D gene ambiguous. The sequencing sample was made of blood. The TCR sequence derives from a woman aged 18-29 years in good health. CDR3 coding DNA: TGTGCCAGCAGCTTAGGTGGGTCCCAGGATACGCAGTATTTT. Translated, it gives CASSLGGSQDTQYF.